One sample yielded the 4 T cell receptor beta chains listed below, sequenced in a study of blood T cell repertoires in COVID-19. Generated by immunoSEQ multiplex PCR, the TCRdb table keeps only in-frame clones and is missing some. The table has fewer than 70,000 clones, 90% seen once; the top ten hold 9% to 9.5%. Specimen: peripheral blood. These receptors were obtained from a woman aged 80 or over with active COVID-19.

The V gene is TRBV5-1, the J gene TRBJ2-2; 7 bases are a match to TRBD1. Per the germline V gene, CDR1 is SGHRS and CDR2 is YFSETQ. The CDR3 has 17 amino acids. The V segment lost 4 bases and the J segment 2 bases; nucleotides outside the gene matches: 11. DNA for the CDR3: TGCGCCAGCAGCGCACGTACCGGGACAGAAAACACCGGGGAGCTGTTTTTT. As protein: CASSARTGTENTGELFF.

The DNA of the CDR3 is TGCGCCAGCAGCGAAGGACTAGCGGTCTCCTACGAGCAGTACTTC. Amino acids: CASSEGLAVSYEQYF. The rearrangement uses TRBV5-1 and TRBJ2-7, with TRBD2 matching over 10 bases. Germline loops: CDR1 SGHRS, CDR2 YFSETQ. This CDR3 spans 15 amino acids. Trimming cost V 4 bases and J 0 bases; bases outside gene matches: 4.

The chain carries TRBV4-1 and TRBJ2-5; D uncertain. This CDR3 region has 15 residues. Trimming left V 0 bases short and J 4 bases short, with 12 bases between. The V gene's germline CDR1 is MGHRA and CDR2 YSYEKL. CDR3 bases: TGCGCCAGCAGCCAAGAAGCCCGATTACGAGAGACCCAGTACTTC. Its protein is CASSQEARLRETQYF.

The chain has TRBV19 and TRBJ2-2, with a possible D match to TRBD2 (5 bases). The CDR3 runs 14 residues. Trimming took 7 bases from V and 4 from J, leaving 13 bases between them. Germline-derived CDR1 and CDR2 are LNHDA and SQIVND (reference sequence). For the CDR3, the DNA is TGTGCCAGTACCGAGGGAGTTCGCACCGGGGAGCTGTTTTTT. This codes for CASTEGVRTGELFF.